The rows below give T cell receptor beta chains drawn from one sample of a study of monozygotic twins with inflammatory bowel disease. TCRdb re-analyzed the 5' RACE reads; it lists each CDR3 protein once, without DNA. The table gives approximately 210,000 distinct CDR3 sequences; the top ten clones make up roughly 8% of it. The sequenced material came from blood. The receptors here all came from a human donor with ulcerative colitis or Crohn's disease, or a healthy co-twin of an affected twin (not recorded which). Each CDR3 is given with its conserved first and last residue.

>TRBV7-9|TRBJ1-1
CASSLGDRDVNTEAFF
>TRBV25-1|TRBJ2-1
CASSLAGLSNEQFF
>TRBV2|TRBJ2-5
CASKESGETQYF
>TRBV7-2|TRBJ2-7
CASSPRGQGAFHEQYF
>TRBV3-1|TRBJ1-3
CASGRQGSGNTIYF
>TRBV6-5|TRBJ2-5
CASSYRDAKETQYF
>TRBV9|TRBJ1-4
CASSVGTSGEKLFF
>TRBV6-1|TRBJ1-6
CASSPLLSPTGGSPPHF
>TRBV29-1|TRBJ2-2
CSVQKMGQGAVRGELFF
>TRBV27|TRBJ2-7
CASRGLGGYEQYF
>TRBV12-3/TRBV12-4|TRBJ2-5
CASSGQVRAQYF
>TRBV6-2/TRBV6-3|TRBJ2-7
CASSRFSANEQYF
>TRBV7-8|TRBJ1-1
CASSLESETEAFF
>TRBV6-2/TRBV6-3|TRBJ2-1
CASSYNREQFF
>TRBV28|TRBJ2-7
CASKIAGGFYEQYF
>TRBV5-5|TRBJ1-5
CASSLDNAEPQHF
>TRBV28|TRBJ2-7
CASSSRQVPIYEQYF
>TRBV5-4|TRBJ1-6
CASSLDFGEGDNSPLHF
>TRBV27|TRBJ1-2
CASSPRGTGPYGYTF
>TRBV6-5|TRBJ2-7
CASSYGRGRLVAEQYF
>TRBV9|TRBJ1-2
CASSVEGLPGDGYTF
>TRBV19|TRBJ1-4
CASSGRPGHWEKLFF
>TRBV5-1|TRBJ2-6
CASSSLTGTGANVLTF
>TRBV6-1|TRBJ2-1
CASRPPGTSGRRFDEQFF
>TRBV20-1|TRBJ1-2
CSATLPGQGYYGYTF
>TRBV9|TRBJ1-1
CASSVVVEGSRTEAFF
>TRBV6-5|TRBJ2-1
CASSYSFAQAGEQFF
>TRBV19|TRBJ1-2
CATRTGGNYGYTF